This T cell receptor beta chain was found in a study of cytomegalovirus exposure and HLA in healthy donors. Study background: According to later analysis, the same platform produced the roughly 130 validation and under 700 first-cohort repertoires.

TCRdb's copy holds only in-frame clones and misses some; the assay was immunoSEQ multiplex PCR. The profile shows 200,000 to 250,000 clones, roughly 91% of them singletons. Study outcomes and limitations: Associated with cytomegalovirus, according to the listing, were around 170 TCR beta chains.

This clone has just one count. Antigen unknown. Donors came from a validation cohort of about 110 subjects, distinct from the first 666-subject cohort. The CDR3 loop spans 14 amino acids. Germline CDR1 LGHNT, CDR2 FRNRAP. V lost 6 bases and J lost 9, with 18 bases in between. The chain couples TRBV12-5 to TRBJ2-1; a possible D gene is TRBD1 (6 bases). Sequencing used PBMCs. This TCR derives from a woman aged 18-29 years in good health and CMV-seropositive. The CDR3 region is CASGQISGVTEQFF. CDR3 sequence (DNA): TGTGCTAGTGGCCAAATCTCAGGGGTTACTGAGCAGTTCTTC.